Sequencing of this T cell receptor beta chain was carried out in a study of blood T cell repertoires in COVID-19 (dated by TCRdb to about 2020). Some background on the complete study: The collaborator samples originated in the United States, Italy and Spain and spanned the acute and convalescent phases of COVID-19. The prospective study material was composed of cDNA or gDNA derived from T cells, B-cell-depleted T cells, or PBMCs. Subjects who had been exposed to COVID-19, were actively infected with it, or had recovered from it provided the deeply sampled blood TCRbeta repertoires that made up the dataset. The repertoires were released in a freely available public database intended as a resource for research on the immune response to SARS-CoV-2. Samples came from the ongoing ImmuneRACE study (first 160 participants) plus 1,254 subjects from 6 global collaborators. Sample metadata almost always included a de-identified subject ID, COVID-19 status, age in years and sex. HLA class I and class II types, where available, came from metadata supplied by the sample provider rather than from assay-based typing.

Each collaborating institution followed its own protocols to collect whole blood in K2EDTA tubes. For TCRbeta analysis, collaborator samples were shipped as frozen whole blood, as isolated PBMCs, or as DNA extracted from either sample type. On this clone: What antigen it recognizes has not been identified. No base quality information exists; no much larger clone differs at one position.

What the authors observed across the whole study: The quantity of clinical and demographic metadata differed by source and by participant and was supplied without curation.

TCRbeta CDR3 regions were amplified from genomic DNA by means of the immunoSEQ Assay, a bias-controlled multiplex PCR. The original pipeline was this. Within the assay, amplification of reference gene primers was used to estimate how many nucleated cells each sample contained. Sequence reads were collapsed and filtered to measure the absolute abundance of every unique TCRbeta CDR3 rearrangement. For each sample, productive Simpson clonality was calculated by taking the square root of Simpson's diversity index across productive rearrangements. Held by TCRdb, this immuneACCESS table contains in-frame sequences only and omits some clones. Under half of the omission traces to an unresolved V gene where checked; the cause of the rest is unknown. From that table come the V and J calls and clone size; the DNA was used to work out D and trimming. The sample includes approximately 94,000 clones, with around 90% observed a single time. The ten largest clones add up to around 5.4% of the sample.

Inclusive of the bounding cysteine and phenylalanine, the CDR3 is 17 residues long. The read is trimmed to its CDR3 DNA, 51 bases read in frame from base 1. Taken from the germline V gene, the CDR1 and CDR2 loops are SGHRS and YFSETQ. The junction carries 14 bases between V and J, which are trimmed by 0 bases and 2 bases respectively. The clonotype originates from a human donor in a cohort sampled during active COVID-19. This chain is built from TRBV5-1 and TRBJ2-2; the D gene is unclear. The sample consisted of peripheral blood. The CDR3 region reads CASSLASPSANTGELFF. The DNA reads as follows: TGCGCCAGCAGCTTGGCCAGCCCCAGCGCAAACACCGGGGAGCTGTTTTTT.